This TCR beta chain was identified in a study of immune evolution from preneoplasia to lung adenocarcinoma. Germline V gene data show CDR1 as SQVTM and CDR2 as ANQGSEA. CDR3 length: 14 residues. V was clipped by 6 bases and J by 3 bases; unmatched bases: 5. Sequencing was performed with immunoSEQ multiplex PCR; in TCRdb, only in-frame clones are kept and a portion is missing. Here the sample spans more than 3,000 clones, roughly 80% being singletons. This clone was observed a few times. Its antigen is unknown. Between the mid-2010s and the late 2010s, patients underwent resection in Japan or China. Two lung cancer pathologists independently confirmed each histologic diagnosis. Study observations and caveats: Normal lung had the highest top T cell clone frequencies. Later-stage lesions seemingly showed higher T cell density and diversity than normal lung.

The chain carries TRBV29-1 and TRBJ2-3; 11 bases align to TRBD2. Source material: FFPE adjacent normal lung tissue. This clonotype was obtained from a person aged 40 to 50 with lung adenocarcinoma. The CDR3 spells CSVAGTSGTDTQYF. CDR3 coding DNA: TGCAGCGTGGCCGGGACTAGCGGAACAGATACGCAGTATTTT.